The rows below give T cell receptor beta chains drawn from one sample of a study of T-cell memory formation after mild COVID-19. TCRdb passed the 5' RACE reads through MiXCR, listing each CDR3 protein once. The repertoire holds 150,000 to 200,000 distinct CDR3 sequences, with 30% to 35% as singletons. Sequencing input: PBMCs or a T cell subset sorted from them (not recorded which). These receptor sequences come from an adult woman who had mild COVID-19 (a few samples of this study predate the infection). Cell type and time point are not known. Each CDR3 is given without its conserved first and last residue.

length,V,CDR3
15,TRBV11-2,ASSLDYRGPSTDTQY
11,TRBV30,AWSGVRGTEAF
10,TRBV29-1,SGHGGAGELF
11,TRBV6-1,ASSERWGAKAF
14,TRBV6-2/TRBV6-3,ASSYVAIQPGGELF
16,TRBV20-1,SARDLGWAGVFTDTQY
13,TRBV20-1,SAPRDRGLENIQY
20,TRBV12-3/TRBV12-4,ASSPGLHALAGGQRLSYEQY
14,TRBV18,ASSRTTVQSSYEQY
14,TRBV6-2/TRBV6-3,ASSLRGQLKNTEAF
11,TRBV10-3,AISEDRGHEQY
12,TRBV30,AWSPTPSNQPQH
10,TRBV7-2,ASSPYSDTQY
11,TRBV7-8,ASSPGRDQPQH
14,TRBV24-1,ATSDRTGADQETQY
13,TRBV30,AWNLRAGGRDEQF
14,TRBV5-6,ASSLDRGITKNIQY
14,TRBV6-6,ASSAPGVSYNSPLH
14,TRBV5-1,ASSAGQGTSNQPQH
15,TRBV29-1,SVEDFSSLAKYNEQF
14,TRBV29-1,SVEEYRGRVNTEAF
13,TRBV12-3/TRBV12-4,ASMPGTSGEETQY